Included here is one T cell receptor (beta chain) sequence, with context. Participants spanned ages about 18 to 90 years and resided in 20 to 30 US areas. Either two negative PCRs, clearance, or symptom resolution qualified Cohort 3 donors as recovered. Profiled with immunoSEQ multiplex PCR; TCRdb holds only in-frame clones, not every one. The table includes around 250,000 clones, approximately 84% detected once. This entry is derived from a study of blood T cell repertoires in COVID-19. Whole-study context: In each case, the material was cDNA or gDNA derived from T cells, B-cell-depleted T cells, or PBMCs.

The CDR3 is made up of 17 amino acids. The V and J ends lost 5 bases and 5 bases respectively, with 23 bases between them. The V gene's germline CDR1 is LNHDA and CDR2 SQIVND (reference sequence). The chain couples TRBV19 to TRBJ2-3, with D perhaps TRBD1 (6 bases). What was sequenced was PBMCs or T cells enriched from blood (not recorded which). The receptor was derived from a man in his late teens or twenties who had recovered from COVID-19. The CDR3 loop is CASSGLREGERGDTQYF. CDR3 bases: TGTGCCAGTAGTGGATTACGCGAGGGGGAAAGAGGAGATACGCAGTATTTT.